This T cell receptor beta chain was retrieved from a study of T cell responses to AZD1222 COVID-19 vaccine. Study observations and caveats: The study reported that nearly half of spike-specific TCRs target unmutated variant regions.

Produced via immunoSEQ multiplex PCR; TCRdb's table is partial and in-frame only. Among about 56,000 clones listed, over 70% were seen once. V dropped 6 bases and J dropped 4; count of bases not matched to a gene: 3. This CDR3 has 12 amino acids. Germline CDR1 SQVTM, CDR2 ANQGSEA. As for this clone: Its specificity is not known.

The J gene is TRBJ2-3, the V gene TRBV29-1, with TRBD1 identical over 8 bases. This specimen was peripheral blood, taken on day 0 of AZD1222 vaccination. The receptor comes from an adult in good health. The CDR3 nucleotides are TGCAGCGTCCGACAGGGGTCAGATACGCAGTATTTT. Translated, it gives CSVRQGSDTQYF.